The T cell receptor (beta chain) described here comes from a study of T cells in Graves' hyperthyroidism and ophthalmopathy. The CDR3 runs 15 residues. With 3 bases removed from V and 3 bases from J, the gap between germline ends came to 11 bases. Patients aged 18 to 65 with hyperthyroidism were newly diagnosed, with duration under 2 months. Uncontrolled infections, other autoimmune diseases, pregnancy or lactation led to exclusion of patients. Thyroid ultrasound and orbital computed tomography, with clinical symptoms and serum thyroxine and TRAb, informed diagnoses. 10 ml of fresh peripheral blood supplied the PBMCs. What was amplified from RNA transcripts were TCR beta CDR3 regions. The HTBI set primed first-round TCR CDR3 RT-PCR. TCRdb ran MiXCR on the multiplex PCR reads and lists one entry per CDR3 protein. The sample comprises under 450,000 distinct CDR3 sequences, 17% of which are singletons, and 34% rests with the top ten.

The sequencing sample was made of blood. The source of this sequence is a woman between 25 and 40 years old with Graves' hyperthyroidism that later progressed to Graves' ophthalmopathy. J is TRBJ1-4 and V is TRBV12-3 or TRBV12-4, with D uncertain. CDR3 in DNA: TGTGCCAGCAGTTTTGGAGAGAAGGCTAATGAAAAACTGTTTTTT. Translated: CASSFGEKANEKLFF.